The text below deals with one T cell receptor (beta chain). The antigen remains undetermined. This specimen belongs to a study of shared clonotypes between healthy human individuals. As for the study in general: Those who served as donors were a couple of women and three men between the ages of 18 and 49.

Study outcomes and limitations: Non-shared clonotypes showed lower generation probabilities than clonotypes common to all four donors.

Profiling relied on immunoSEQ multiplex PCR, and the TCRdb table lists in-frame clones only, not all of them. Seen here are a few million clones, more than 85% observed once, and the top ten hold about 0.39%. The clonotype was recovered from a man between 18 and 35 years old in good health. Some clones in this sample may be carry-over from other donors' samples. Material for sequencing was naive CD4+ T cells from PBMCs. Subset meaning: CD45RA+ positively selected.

The CDR3 sequence: CASSTRGGGRPYEQYF. CDR3 nucleotide sequence: TGTGCCAGCAGTACCCGTGGGGGCGGGAGGCCCTACGAGCAGTACTTC. V gene TRBV5-4 combines with J gene TRBJ2-7, with 8 bases matching TRBD2. CDR1 and CDR2 from the germline V gene are SGHNT and YYREEE (reference sequence). CDR3 size: 16 residues. V lost 5 bases and J lost 2; bases outside the gene matches: 12.